This note documents a single TCR beta chain sequence. This sample is part of a study of blood T cell repertoires in COVID-19. Study at large: Donors in the United States, Italy and Spain gave samples during acute or convalescent COVID-19. Sources were T cells, B-cell-depleted T cells, or PBMCs; the material itself was cDNA or gDNA.

The CDR3 totals 12 residues. Germline V CDR1 and CDR2: SGHDT, YYEEEE. V was clipped by 1 base and J by 5 bases, with 6 bases between them. TCRdb's table, derived via immunoSEQ multiplex PCR, lists solely in-frame clones and lacks some. Here the sample spans 250,000 to 300,000 clones, roughly 88% being singletons. This TCR was sampled from a woman in her twenties or thirties with active or convalescent COVID-19. The chain employs TRBV5-6 and TRBJ1-1; D gene unclear. Sequencing used peripheral blood. CDR3 protein: CASSLPRTEAFF. As DNA, the CDR3 is TGTGCCAGCAGCTTGCCGAGGACTGAAGCTTTCTTT.